The text below deals with one TCR beta chain. What it binds is unknown. Time point given: newly diagnosed GD, antithyroid drugs for less than 3 months. PBMC-derived RNA was used for the TCR library. Library construction for TCR beta used iRepertoire HTBI primers and Arm-PCR of CDR3 regions. TCRdb independently ran MiXCR on the multiplex PCR reads; one entry per CDR3 protein. This sample carries around 480,000 distinct CDR3 sequences, about 16% of them seen once, and the ten largest clones take around a quarter. With 5 bases clipped from V and 1 base from J, the junction kept 6 bases outside the gene matches. The germline V gene has CDR1 SQVTM and CDR2 ANQGSEA. The CDR3 extends over 14 amino acids. The data are from a study of regulatory T cells in long-lasting Graves disease. Notes on the study in general: Analyses excluded thyroid tissue, covering peripheral blood alone.

The same specimen was also included in a second study, on T cells in Graves' hyperthyroidism and ophthalmopathy.

This receptor was taken from a woman in her forties or fifties with Graves disease. The sequences come from peripheral blood mononuclear cells (PBMCs), collected at new diagnosis, from a patient treated with antithyroid drugs. The chain employs TRBV29-1 and TRBJ2-3; 7 bases align to TRBD1. In DNA, the CDR3 is TGCAGCGTTTCTACAGGGGTTGGCACAGATACGCAGTATTTT. This translates into CSVSTGVGTDTQYF.